A selection of T cell receptor beta chains follows, all from one sample in a study of cytomegalovirus exposure and HLA in healthy donors. TCRdb's copy holds only in-frame clones and misses some; the assay was immunoSEQ multiplex PCR. The repertoire holds about 270,000 clones, with approximately 70% as singletons. The specimen was PBMCs. These TCRs come from a female donor in good health and CMV-seronegative. The CDR3 runs from the conserved cysteine through the conserved F or W. Fields, in order: V gene, D gene, clone size, J gene, CDR3 protein, CDR3 DNA. A D gene is named only where the DNA matches it firmly. Clone sizes are given selectively: once, few, many, or a class where the clone is expanded.

v_call: TRBV15
d_call: .
clone_size: .
j_call: TRBJ1-2
cdr3_aa: CATSRGEAMTDGYTF
cdr3_nt: TGTGCCACCAGCAGAGGAGAGGCTATGACAGATGGCTACACCTTC

v_call: TRBV7-9
d_call: TRBD2
clone_size: .
j_call: TRBJ2-1
cdr3_aa: CASSLGTGTSPFF
cdr3_nt: TGTGCCAGCAGCTTGGGGACCGGGACTAGCCCGTTCTTC

v_call: TRBV5-4
d_call: TRBD2
clone_size: .
j_call: TRBJ2-7
cdr3_aa: CASTTLGGLAGQIYPYEQYF
cdr3_nt: TGTGCCAGCACCACCTTGGGCGGACTAGCGGGACAGATATACCCCTACGAGCAGTACTTC

v_call: TRBV19
d_call: .
clone_size: .
j_call: TRBJ2-5
cdr3_aa: CASTLGGGTETQYF
cdr3_nt: TGTGCCAGTACCCTAGGTGGCGGGACAGAGACCCAGTACTTC

v_call: TRBV2
d_call: TRBD1
clone_size: .
j_call: TRBJ2-7
cdr3_aa: CASGQTSSYEQYF
cdr3_nt: TGTGCCTCGGGACAGACAAGCTCCTACGAGCAGTACTTC

v_call: TRBV10-3
d_call: TRBD2
clone_size: .
j_call: TRBJ2-2
cdr3_aa: CAIRRGLADTGELFF
cdr3_nt: TGTGCCATCAGAAGGGGACTAGCGGACACCGGGGAGCTGTTTTTT

v_call: TRBV6-5
d_call: .
clone_size: .
j_call: TRBJ2-1
cdr3_aa: CASNKGAQVYNEQFF
cdr3_nt: TGTGCCAGCAACAAAGGGGCACAGGTCTACAATGAGCAGTTCTTC

v_call: TRBV27
d_call: .
clone_size: .
j_call: TRBJ2-7
cdr3_aa: CASSLVPGAYYEQYF
cdr3_nt: TGTGCCAGCAGTTTAGTTCCAGGGGCCTACTACGAGCAGTACTTC

v_call: TRBV29-1
d_call: TRBD2
clone_size: .
j_call: TRBJ2-1
cdr3_aa: CSASGRGNEQFF
cdr3_nt: TGCAGCGCTAGCGGGAGGGGGAATGAGCAGTTCTTC

v_call: TRBV7-6
d_call: TRBD2
clone_size: .
j_call: TRBJ2-1
cdr3_aa: CASSSGTSDYNEQFF
cdr3_nt: TGTGCCAGCAGCTCAGGGACTAGCGACTACAATGAGCAGTTCTTC

v_call: TRBV11-3
d_call: .
clone_size: .
j_call: TRBJ2-7
cdr3_aa: CASSLEQGLGVEQYF
cdr3_nt: TGTGCCAGCAGCTTAGAGCAGGGGTTAGGTGTCGAGCAGTACTTC

v_call: TRBV5-5
d_call: .
clone_size: .
j_call: TRBJ2-1
cdr3_aa: CASSSARGSDEQFF
cdr3_nt: TGTGCCAGCAGCTCGGCGAGGGGGAGCGATGAGCAGTTCTTC

v_call: TRBV11-2
d_call: TRBD2
clone_size: .
j_call: TRBJ2-7
cdr3_aa: CASSRIRRLAGGSDEQYF
cdr3_nt: TGTGCCAGCAGTAGAATCCGGAGGCTAGCGGGAGGTTCGGACGAGCAGTACTTC

v_call: TRBV7-9
d_call: TRBD1
clone_size: .
j_call: TRBJ2-2
cdr3_aa: CASSQGQVSNTGELFF
cdr3_nt: TGTGCCAGCAGCCAAGGACAGGTTTCCAACACCGGGGAGCTGTTTTTT

v_call: TRBV6-6
d_call: TRBD2
clone_size: few
j_call: TRBJ2-7
cdr3_aa: CASSYPLAGGSYEQYF
cdr3_nt: TGTGCCAGCAGTTACCCCTTAGCGGGAGGTTCCTACGAGCAGTACTTC

v_call: TRBV28
d_call: TRBD1
clone_size: .
j_call: TRBJ1-5
cdr3_aa: CASSLRLDRSRGPQHF
cdr3_nt: TGTGCCAGCAGTTTACGTCTGGACAGGAGCAGGGGTCCCCAGCATTTT

v_call: TRBV9
d_call: .
clone_size: once
j_call: TRBJ1-2
cdr3_aa: CASSVSSPYGYTF
cdr3_nt: TGTGCCAGCAGCGTTAGCAGCCCATATGGCTACACCTTC

v_call: TRBV2
d_call: TRBD2
clone_size: .
j_call: TRBJ2-7
cdr3_aa: CASRINSGGSYEQYF
cdr3_nt: TGTGCCAGCAGGATAAATAGCGGGGGCTCCTACGAGCAGTACTTC

v_call: TRBV28
d_call: .
clone_size: .
j_call: TRBJ1-1
cdr3_aa: CASSFSQGSTEAFF
cdr3_nt: TGTGCCAGCAGTTTCAGTCAGGGAAGTACTGAAGCTTTCTTT

v_call: TRBV28
d_call: TRBD2
clone_size: few
j_call: TRBJ2-3
cdr3_aa: CASSPPGRAGTQYF
cdr3_nt: TGTGCCAGCAGTCCCCCTGGGAGGGCAGGTACGCAGTATTTT

v_call: TRBV7-8
d_call: .
clone_size: .
j_call: TRBJ1-1
cdr3_aa: CASSLATGEAFF
cdr3_nt: TGTGCCAGCAGCTTAGCGACGGGTGAAGCTTTCTTT

v_call: TRBV6-1
d_call: TRBD2
clone_size: .
j_call: TRBJ2-7
cdr3_aa: CASSREDEQYF
cdr3_nt: TGTGCCAGCTCGCGGGAGGACGAGCAGTACTTC

v_call: TRBV19
d_call: .
clone_size: .
j_call: TRBJ1-1
cdr3_aa: CASSARGVKEYAFF
cdr3_nt: TGTGCCAGTAGTGCCCGGGGAGTTAAGGAATACGCTTTCTTT

v_call: TRBV10-2
d_call: .
clone_size: once
j_call: TRBJ2-5
cdr3_aa: CASSAGLEETQYF
cdr3_nt: TGCGCCAGCAGTGCGGGACTCGAAGAGACCCAGTACTTC

v_call: TRBV4-1
d_call: TRBD1
clone_size: .
j_call: TRBJ1-2
cdr3_aa: CASSEVGQGSVGYTF
cdr3_nt: TGCGCCAGCAGCGAAGTGGGACAGGGTTCGGTTGGCTACACCTTC

v_call: TRBV7-9
d_call: .
clone_size: few
j_call: TRBJ2-7
cdr3_aa: CASSSGQPRDPYEQYF
cdr3_nt: TGTGCCAGCAGCAGCGGACAGCCCCGTGACCCTTACGAGCAGTACTTC

v_call: TRBV7-9
d_call: .
clone_size: .
j_call: TRBJ1-4
cdr3_aa: CSSSSTPVGEKLFF
cdr3_nt: TGTTCCAGCAGCTCAACCCCGGTCGGTGAAAAACTGTTTTTT

v_call: TRBV7-9
d_call: .
clone_size: once
j_call: TRBJ1-4
cdr3_aa: CAGVGGGEKLFF
cdr3_nt: TGTGCCGGCGTTGGGGGGGGAGAAAAACTGTTTTTT

v_call: TRBV5-1
d_call: TRBD2
clone_size: .
j_call: TRBJ2-7
cdr3_aa: CASSPGLAGASEQYF
cdr3_nt: TGCGCCAGCAGCCCGGGACTAGCGGGAGCGAGCGAGCAGTACTTC

v_call: TRBV11-3
d_call: .
clone_size: once
j_call: TRBJ2-1
cdr3_aa: CASSLGGTSNEQFF
cdr3_nt: TGTGCCAGCAGCTTAGGTGGGACTTCGAATGAGCAGTTCTTC

v_call: TRBV9
d_call: .
clone_size: .
j_call: TRBJ1-1
cdr3_aa: CASSVEPQNTEAFF
cdr3_nt: TGTGCCAGCAGCGTAGAGCCCCAGAACACTGAAGCTTTCTTT

v_call: TRBV11-2
d_call: .
clone_size: few
j_call: TRBJ2-1
cdr3_aa: CASSPTDEQFF
cdr3_nt: TGTGCCAGCAGCCCGACAGATGAGCAGTTCTTC

v_call: TRBV9
d_call: TRBD2
clone_size: .
j_call: TRBJ2-3
cdr3_aa: CASSGSSGRSGNTQYF
cdr3_nt: TGTGCCAGCAGCGGTTCTAGCGGGAGGTCGGGAAATACGCAGTATTTT

v_call: TRBV7-3
d_call: .
clone_size: .
j_call: TRBJ1-5
cdr3_aa: CASSLFTGFGQPQHF
cdr3_nt: TGTGCCAGCAGCTTATTTACAGGGTTCGGTCAGCCCCAGCATTTT

v_call: TRBV7-9
d_call: .
clone_size: once
j_call: TRBJ2-1
cdr3_aa: CASGGRWYNEQFF
cdr3_nt: TGTGCCAGCGGTGGCAGGTGGTACAATGAGCAGTTCTTC

v_call: TRBV6-5
d_call: .
clone_size: .
j_call: TRBJ1-5
cdr3_aa: CASSYAGPAQPQHF
cdr3_nt: TGTGCCAGCAGTTACGCGGGACCTGCCCAGCCCCAGCATTTT

v_call: TRBV7-2
d_call: TRBD2
clone_size: .
j_call: TRBJ2-5
cdr3_aa: CASSLALAGGETQYF
cdr3_nt: TGTGCCAGCAGCTTAGCCCTCGCGGGAGGGGAGACCCAGTACTTC

v_call: TRBV14
d_call: .
clone_size: .
j_call: TRBJ2-5
cdr3_aa: CASSQEASGSEGETQYF
cdr3_nt: TGTGCCAGCAGCCAAGAGGCGAGCGGGTCCGAGGGGGAGACCCAGTACTTC

v_call: TRBV11-2
d_call: TRBD1
clone_size: few
j_call: TRBJ1-1
cdr3_aa: CASSSRTGVDAFF
cdr3_nt: TGTGCCAGCAGTTCCCGGACAGGGGTGGACGCTTTCTTT

v_call: TRBV2
d_call: TRBD1
clone_size: .
j_call: TRBJ2-5
cdr3_aa: CASNPETGEETQYF
cdr3_nt: TGTGCCAGCAACCCCGAGACAGGGGAAGAGACCCAGTACTTC

v_call: TRBV7-9
d_call: TRBD1
clone_size: .
j_call: TRBJ2-5
cdr3_aa: CASSLGDRGYGETQYF
cdr3_nt: TGTGCCAGCAGCTTAGGGGACAGGGGATATGGGGAGACCCAGTACTTC

v_call: TRBV5-4
d_call: TRBD1
clone_size: .
j_call: TRBJ1-1
cdr3_aa: CASSWDREVVSTEAFF
cdr3_nt: TGTGCCAGCAGCTGGGACAGGGAGGTAGTTTCCACTGAAGCTTTCTTT

v_call: TRBV27
d_call: TRBD2
clone_size: .
j_call: TRBJ2-1
cdr3_aa: CASSLSASGRWQFF
cdr3_nt: TGTGCCAGCAGTTTATCCGCTAGCGGGAGGTGGCAGTTCTTC

v_call: TRBV6-6
d_call: .
clone_size: .
j_call: TRBJ1-6
cdr3_aa: CASSYPPGSGNSPLHF
cdr3_nt: TGTGCCAGCAGTTACCCCCCGGGGAGCGGAAATTCACCCCTCCACTTT

v_call: TRBV2
d_call: TRBD1
clone_size: .
j_call: TRBJ1-2
cdr3_aa: CASSEQGQGVGYTF
cdr3_nt: TGTGCCAGCAGTGAACAGGGACAGGGCGTAGGCTACACCTTC